This TCR beta chain appears in the sequencing data of a study of blood T cell repertoires in COVID-19. Whole-study context: PBMCs, B-cell-depleted T cells, or T cells provided the cDNA or gDNA that made up the material.

Source study methods: Estimation of nucleated cell counts relied on the amplification of reference gene primers. TCRdb keeps only in-frame clones here, not all; method: immunoSEQ multiplex PCR. The V and J calls and clone size were taken over from that table, and D and trimming were inferred from the DNA. This table holds about 220,000 clones, approximately 80% found once. There are 13 residues in the CDR3. Trimming took 6 bases from V and 6 from J; bases not matched to a gene: 7. The study assigned cohorts using participant-reported clinical history. This clone was found once. Input material: PBMCs or T cells enriched from blood (not recorded which). The clonotype originates from a woman in her sixties who had recovered from COVID-19. The chain uses TRBV12-3 or TRBV12-4 and TRBJ1-2, with 7 bases that match TRBD1. The CDR3, as DNA: TGTGCCAGCAGCAACAGGGGAAATCATGGCTACACCTTC. This sequence encodes CASSNRGNHGYTF.